This T cell receptor beta chain is from a study of cytomegalovirus exposure and HLA in healthy donors. Study in general: From HLA-typed donors, an early data release held 70 million to 100 million unique TCRs.

The germline V gene has CDR1 SEHNR and CDR2 FQNEAQ (reference sequence). The CDR3 is made up of 15 amino acids. V was shortened by 4 bases and J by 2 bases, with 14 bases between the two germline ends. Study-wide results and caveats: A later analysis, which compared TCR beta chains of equal frequency, found the HLA-associated ones more clonally expanded. Owing to their indistinguishability, certain V segments, notably TRBV6-2 and TRBV6-3, were excluded. What a later analysis reportedly showed was that an Asian-associated ancestry cluster had fewer N-insertions than the roughly 700-donor mean.

As regards this clone: Its antigen remains unidentified.

PCR involved 60 Vbeta and 13 Jbeta primers. Generated by immunoSEQ multiplex PCR, the TCRdb table keeps only in-frame clones and is missing some. The sample consists of hundreds of thousands of clones, about 75% of them appearing once. This chain joins TRBV7-9 and TRBJ2-5, with TRBD1 as a possible D gene (6 bases). This TCR derives from a female donor in good health and CMV-seronegative. Sequencing was performed on PBMCs. CDR3 bases: TGTGCCAGCAGCTATCTGGACAGAGGGCAAGAGACCCAGTACTTC. Amino acid sequence: CASSYLDRGQETQYF.